This T cell receptor (beta chain) was identified in a study of CD8 T cells in Susac syndrome. Study overall: There were Susac syndrome patients who were therapy-naive at blood draw, others on corticosteroids, and others on intravenous immunoglobulin alone.

The T cells that were sequenced for TCR beta were CD8+ and CD4+ cells from blood. CDR1 is SGHTA and CDR2 is FQGNSA in the germline V gene. The CDR3 is 13 amino acids. The V and J ends lost 1 base and 9 bases respectively, with 11 bases between them. The RNA, roughly 0.5 to 1 ug, was put through reverse transcription using random hexamers. Multiplex PCR with immunoSEQ amplified the TCR beta CDR3 across 54 Vbeta and 13 Jbeta. Each CDR3 protein is one row after TCRdb ran MiXCR on the immunoSEQ multiplex PCR reads. Counted here are about 210,000 distinct CDR3 sequences, less than 95% occurring once; the ten biggest clones make up around 0.15%.

This clonotype was obtained from a human donor with Susac syndrome. The chain couples TRBV7-2 to TRBJ2-3, with D maybe TRBD2 (5 bases). The sample comprised CD4+ T cells from PBMCs. Here the CDR3 reads CASSLDPGSTQYF. The CDR3, as DNA: TGTGCCAGCAGCTTAGACCCGGGATCAACGCAGTATTTT.